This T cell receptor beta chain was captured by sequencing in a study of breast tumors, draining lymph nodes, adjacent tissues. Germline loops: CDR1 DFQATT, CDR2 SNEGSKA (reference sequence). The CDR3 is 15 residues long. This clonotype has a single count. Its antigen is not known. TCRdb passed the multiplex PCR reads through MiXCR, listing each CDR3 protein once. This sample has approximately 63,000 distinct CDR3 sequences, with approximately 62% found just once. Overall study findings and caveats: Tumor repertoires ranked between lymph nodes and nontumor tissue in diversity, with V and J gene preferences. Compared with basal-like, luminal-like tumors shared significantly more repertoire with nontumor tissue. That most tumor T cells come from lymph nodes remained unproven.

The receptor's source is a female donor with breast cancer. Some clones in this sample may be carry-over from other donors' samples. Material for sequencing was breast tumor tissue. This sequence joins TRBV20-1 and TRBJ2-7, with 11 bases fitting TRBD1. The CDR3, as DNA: TGCAGCGTGGGAAACGGGGACAGGGGGAGGAACGAGCAGTACTTC. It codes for CSVGNGDRGRNEQYF.